This is a list of T cell receptor beta chains from one sample in a study of blood T cell repertoires in COVID-19. Repertoires were generated with immunoSEQ multiplex PCR, while TCRdb's copy carries only in-frame clones and drops some. Of some 50,000 clones in the sample, 78% were seen once. Sample: peripheral blood. The source of these receptors is a human donor in a cohort sampled during active COVID-19. CDR3s include the opening cysteine and the closing phenylalanine or tryptophan. A D gene is named only where the DNA matches it firmly. Clone sizes are given selectively: once, few, many, or a class where the clone is expanded.

>TRBJ1-1|TRBV7-2|NA|NA
TGTGCCAGCAGCTCATTTACAGGGAACACTGAAGCTTTCTTT
CASSSFTGNTEAFF
>TRBJ1-1|TRBV6-6|NA|NA
TGTGCCAGCAGGAAGAGTTCCGGGGAGAACACTGAAGCTTTCTTT
CASRKSSGENTEAFF
>TRBJ2-7|TRBV18|TRBD1|once
TGTGCCAGCTCCAGGGGACCAGGGGGCTACGAGCAGTACTTC
CASSRGPGGYEQYF
>TRBJ1-1|TRBV5-1|TRBD1|NA
TGCGCCAGCAGCTCCCGGCAGGGGGCGCGGGGGAACACTGAAGCTTTCTTT
CASSSRQGARGNTEAFF
>TRBJ1-2|TRBV18|NA|NA
TGTGCCAGCTCACCAGTAGACACCAGCTATGGCTACACCTTC
CASSPVDTSYGYTF
>TRBJ1-5|TRBV30|NA|NA
TGTGCCTGGAGTACGGGTTGGGGCAATCAGCCCCAGCATTTT
CAWSTGWGNQPQHF
>TRBJ2-5|TRBV27|NA|NA
TGTGCCAGCAGTTTCACACGGACAGCGCCACGGTACTTC
CASSFTRTAPRYF
>TRBJ1-2|TRBV30|NA|NA
TGTGCCTGGCCTAAACAGGGTACGCATGGCTACACCTTC
CAWPKQGTHGYTF
>TRBJ1-1|TRBV7-2|TRBD1|many
TGTGCCAGCAGCTCCCTGGGACAGGGGGACATGAACACTGAAGCTTTCTTT
CASSSLGQGDMNTEAFF
>TRBJ2-7|TRBV9|TRBD2|NA
TGTGCCAGCAGCGTAGACCCCTCGGGCGGGGGTTACGAGCAGTACTTC
CASSVDPSGGGYEQYF
>TRBJ2-7|TRBV28|NA|NA
TGTGCCAGCAGCCGTTTTGACGAGCAGTACTTC
CASSRFDEQYF
>TRBJ2-7|TRBV27|TRBD1|NA
TGTGCCAGCAGACGGGGGACAGGTTCCTACGAGCAGTACTTC
CASRRGTGSYEQYF
>TRBJ2-7|TRBV2|NA|few
TGTGCCAGCAGTTTTAGGGGGACCTACGAGCAGTACTTC
CASSFRGTYEQYF
>TRBJ2-1|TRBV29-1|TRBD2|NA
TGCAGCGTTGAAAAACTAGCGGGAGTGGTCTACAATGAGCAGTTCTTC
CSVEKLAGVVYNEQFF
>TRBJ2-7|TRBV7-9|NA|NA
TGTGCCAGCAGCTTGACTGACAGGAACTACGAGCAGTACTTC
CASSLTDRNYEQYF
>TRBJ1-2|TRBV3-1/TRBV3-2|TRBD1|NA
TGTGCCAGCAGCCAAAACAGGGGAAGCGGCTACACCTTC
CASSQNRGSGYTF
>TRBJ1-3|TRBV4-1|NA|NA
TGCGCCAGCAGCCACTATGACAGATCTGGAAACACCATATATTTT
CASSHYDRSGNTIYF
>TRBJ2-7|TRBV14|NA|NA
TGTGCCAGCAGCCAAACAGGGTACTCCTACGAGCAGTACTTC
CASSQTGYSYEQYF
>TRBJ1-1|TRBV19|NA|few
TGTGCCAGTATACGGGAGACTGAAGCTTTCTTT
CASIRETEAFF
>TRBJ1-5|TRBV12-3/TRBV12-4|NA|NA
TGTGCCAGCAGGGCAGATGGCAATCAGCCCCAGCATTTT
CASRADGNQPQHF
>TRBJ1-1|TRBV2|TRBD1|NA
TGTGCCAGCAGTCAGGGACAGTTGAACACTGAAGCTTTCTTT
CASSQGQLNTEAFF
>TRBJ2-7|TRBV4-1|NA|NA
TGCGCCAGCAGCAAACAGGGGGGGATTTTTGACGAGCAGTACTTC
CASSKQGGIFDEQYF
>TRBJ2-7|TRBV6-5|NA|NA
TGTGCCAGCAGCCACGGGGCAGGGGATTGGTACGAGCAGTACTTC
CASSHGAGDWYEQYF
>TRBJ1-3|TRBV11-2|NA|once
TGTGCCAGCAGCTTAAGCCAGGGAAGATCTGGAAACACCATATATTTT
CASSLSQGRSGNTIYF
>TRBJ1-5|TRBV28|NA|few
TGTGCCAGCTCTGCGGGGGTAGGCAATCAGCCCCAGCATTTT
CASSAGVGNQPQHF
>TRBJ1-4|TRBV6-5|NA|NA
TGTGCCAGCAGTTCGGGGGTCTCTTACGAAAAACTGTTTTTT
CASSSGVSYEKLFF
>TRBJ2-7|TRBV7-2|TRBD2|NA
TGTGCCAGCAGCTTTTCTAGCGGGGGAAGTTCCTACGAGCAGTACTTC
CASSFSSGGSSYEQYF
>TRBJ2-5|TRBV6-5|TRBD2|NA
TGTGCCAGCAGTAACGTAGCGGGAGGGCCAGAGACCCAGTACTTC
CASSNVAGGPETQYF
>TRBJ1-4|TRBV9|TRBD1|once
TGTGCCAGCAGCGGACAGGGTCCGAATGAAAAACTGTTTTTT
CASSGQGPNEKLFF
>TRBJ1-1|TRBV3-1/TRBV3-2|NA|NA
TGTGCCAGCAGCCAAGGAGAAGCCGGGAACACTGAAGCTTTCTTT
CASSQGEAGNTEAFF
>TRBJ2-3|TRBV6-6|TRBD1|NA
TGTGCCAGCAGACCCAGGGACAGGGGAACAGATACGCAGTATTTT
CASRPRDRGTDTQYF
>TRBJ2-7|TRBV7-9|NA|NA
TGTGCCAGCAGCCGCGGTACAGGGCCCTACGAGCAGTACTTC
CASSRGTGPYEQYF
>TRBJ2-3|TRBV5-4|NA|few
TGTGCCAGCAGCTGGGGGGGCAGGGGGCCCGGAGATACGCAGTATTTT
CASSWGGRGPGDTQYF
>TRBJ1-1|TRBV29-1|NA|NA
TGCAGCGGATTACCCGTGACAGTTGGAGCTTTCTTT
CSGLPVTVGAFF
>TRBJ1-4|TRBV12-3/TRBV12-4|NA|NA
TGTGCCAGCAGTTCACGGACTAATGAAAAACTGTTTTTT
CASSSRTNEKLFF
>TRBJ2-5|TRBV4-3|TRBD2|NA
TGCGCCAGCAGCCAAAGAGGTGCGGGAGGGCCTGAGACCCAGTACTTC
CASSQRGAGGPETQYF
>TRBJ2-3|TRBV6-5|TRBD2|NA
TGTGCCAGCAGTTGGTCGGGGGGGCCAACAGATACGCAGTATTTT
CASSWSGGPTDTQYF
>TRBJ2-3|TRBV27|NA|NA
TGTGCCAGCAGTTTATCGGAGGGGGCCGCAGATACGCAGTATTTT
CASSLSEGAADTQYF
>TRBJ1-2|TRBV10-3|TRBD1|NA
TGTGCCACCGCGGGGACAGCGATTAACTATGGCTACACCTTC
CATAGTAINYGYTF
>TRBJ1-6|TRBV7-9|TRBD1|once
TGTGCCAGCAGCTTACTTCCTCGGGGACAGAATAATTCACCCCTCCACTTT
CASSLLPRGQNNSPLHF
>TRBJ1-2|TRBV6-5|TRBD1|once
TGTGCCAGCAGAGCGGACAGGGTACAGCACTACACCTTC
CASRADRVQHYTF
>TRBJ1-6|TRBV10-3|NA|NA
TGTGCCACTAGGGGATACAATTCACCCCTCCACTTT
CATRGYNSPLHF
>TRBJ2-7|TRBV19|NA|NA
TGTGCCAGTAGTATAGGAGGGAGCGAGCAGTACTTC
CASSIGGSEQYF
>TRBJ2-7|TRBV10-3|NA|NA
TGTGCCATCAGTGACACCTCCGGACGGACAATCTACGAGCAGTACTTC
CAISDTSGRTIYEQYF
>TRBJ1-2|TRBV6-5|TRBD1|once
TGTGCCAGCAGTTACGGGGGGGACAGGGTATACTATGGCTACACCTTC
CASSYGGDRVYYGYTF
>TRBJ2-7|TRBV28|NA|NA
TGTGCCAGCAGTTTGGGGCAGGTCGTCTCCTACGAGCAGTACTTC
CASSLGQVVSYEQYF
>TRBJ2-7|TRBV6-2/TRBV6-3|NA|once
TGTGCCAGCAGTACTCCGACAGGAGTCTCCTACGAGCAGTACTTC
CASSTPTGVSYEQYF
>TRBJ1-4|TRBV7-8|NA|NA
TGTGCCAGCAGCGTAGACAGCTATAATGAAAAACTGTTTTTT
CASSVDSYNEKLFF
>TRBJ2-7|TRBV19|NA|NA
TGTGCCAGTAGTATACACGGCTACGAGCAGTACTTC
CASSIHGYEQYF